What follows are 10 T cell receptor beta chains derived from one specimen sequenced in a study of blood T cell repertoires in COVID-19 (dated by TCRdb to the early 2020s). Library generation was performed with the immunoSEQ multiplex PCR assay. Sourced from immuneACCESS, this table was stored by TCRdb with only in-frame sequences that have V and J called. A share of the clones is absent; for the studies checked, an unresolved V gene accounts for under half, and the remainder has no known explanation. Within this sample are about 210,000 clones, with around 80% of them counted one time only. The ten top clones hold about 10% of the sample. The material sequenced was peripheral blood. The source of these receptors is a man between 45 and 60 years old with active or convalescent COVID-19.

The rearrangement joins TRBV7-9 to TRBJ1-5; D possibly corresponds to TRBD1 (6 bases). The CDR3 contains 16 residues. Trimming pared 5 bases from V and 6 bases from J, leaving 20 bases between. Germline V gene data show CDR1 as SEHNR and CDR2 as FQNEAQ (reference sequence). The CDR3 sequence: CASSPGTGGAVQPQHF. The CDR3 nucleotides are TGTGCCAGCAGCCCCGGGACGGGGGGGGCTGTTCAGCCCCAGCATTTT.

The rearrangement joins TRBV15 to TRBJ1-3; tentatively, D is TRBD1 (6 bases). Germline loops: CDR1 LNHNV, CDR2 YYDKDF (reference sequence). The CDR3 loop spans 16 amino acids. Between the trimmed V and J ends, which lost 0 bases and 7 bases, there was a span of 16 bases. The CDR3 region is CATSRDLGASANTIYF. The DNA of the CDR3 is TGTGCCACCAGCAGAGATTTGGGGGCTTCAGCTAACACCATATATTTT.

The chain couples TRBV11-2 to TRBJ2-1, with D possibly matching TRBD2 (6 bases). This CDR3 is built from 18 residues. Germline CDR1 SGHAT, CDR2 FQNNGV. V was clipped by 1 base and J by 1 base, with 17 bases between them. The CDR3 DNA sequence: TGTGCCAGCAGCTTAGGGACGACTAGTGAACAATCCTACAATGAGCAGTTCTTC. It is translated as CASSLGTTSEQSYNEQFF.

This CDR3 is CASSYSRTVPPQYF. CDR3 nucleotide sequence: TGTGCCAGCAGTTATTCGAGGACTGTTCCCCCGCAGTATTTT. The V and J genes are TRBV6-2 or TRBV6-3 and TRBJ2-3, with D perhaps TRBD2 (5 bases). The CDR3 spans 14 residues. V was clipped by 3 bases and J by 10 bases, with 17 bases between them. Germline V gene lookup returns CDR1 MNHEY and CDR2 SVGEGT.

This clone was counted a few times. The CDR3 reads CASRPQGYEQYV. The CDR3 DNA follows: TGCGCCAGCAGGCCACAGGGCTACGAGCAGTACGTC. The V call is TRBV10-1, the J call TRBJ2-7; a weak D match, TRBD1 (6 bases). The CDR3 is 12 residues long. V lost 6 bases, J lost 3 bases, and 9 bases lay in between. Germline CDR1 WNHNN, CDR2 SYGVQD (reference sequence).

The chain uses TRBV7-2 and TRBJ1-2; 8 bases fit TRBD1. Trimming took 2 bases from V and 2 from J; bases not matched to a gene: 4. The CDR3 contains 15 residues. Germline CDR1 reads SGHTA; CDR2 reads FQGNSA. As DNA, the CDR3 is TGTGCCAGCAGCTTACGACAGGGGTTCAACTATGGCTACACCTTC. Translation gives CASSLRQGFNYGYTF. Full variable domain (missing parts from reference TRBV7-2 and TRBJ1-2): GAGVSQSPSNKVTEKGKDVELRCDPISGHTALYWYRQSLGQGLEFLIYFQGNSAPDKSGLPSDRFSAERTGGSVSTLTIQRTQQEDSAVYLCASSLRQGFNYGYTFGSGTRLTVV.

This clone has a handful of counts. The chain is built from TRBV2 and TRBJ1-6; 7 bases fit TRBD1. The CDR3 is made up of 13 amino acids. CDR1 and CDR2 (germline): SNHLY, FYNNEI. Trimming took 10 bases from V and 7 from J; bases not matched to a gene: 7. CDR3 region: CAIADRVNSPLHF. The CDR3 coding sequence is TGTGCCATAGCCGACAGGGTCAATTCACCCCTCCACTTT.

The chain's CDR3 is CASSPRRLALSTDTQYF. In DNA, the CDR3 is TGCGCCAGCAGCCCTAGACGACTAGCACTCAGCACAGATACGCAGTATTTT. The chain joins TRBV5-1 to TRBJ2-3, with TRBD2 matching over 7 bases. Trimming removed 4 bases from V and 0 bases from J; junction bases left unmatched: 11. From germline, CDR1 is SGHRS and CDR2 YFSETQ. The CDR3 spans 17 residues.

This clone appeared a few times. The chain is built from TRBV7-2 and TRBJ2-1; 11 positions agree with TRBD1. Germline V lookup: CDR1 SGHTA, CDR2 FQGNSA. This CDR3 comprises 17 residues. V gave up 2 bases and J gave up 10 bases; unmatched junction bases: 13. Written as DNA, the CDR3 is TGTGCCAGCAGCTTAACAGGAGGACAGGGGGCAATAGGGGAGCAGTTCTTC. Protein sequence: CASSLTGGQGAIGEQFF.

The rearrangement links TRBV19 to TRBJ2-7; TRBD1 matches 9 bases. Trimming cost V 7 bases and J 5 bases; bases outside gene matches: 6. This CDR3 is 13 amino acids long. The germline CDR1 and CDR2 sequences are LNHDA and SQIVND (reference sequence). This chain's CDR3 is CASTGQGYDEQYF. CDR3 nucleotide sequence: TGTGCCAGTACCGGACAGGGGTACGACGAGCAGTACTTC.